This T cell receptor (beta chain) was sequenced for a study of brain T cells in children with intractable seizures. V gave up 1 base and J gave up 7 bases; unmatched junction bases: 1. The CDR3 runs to 14 residues. Germline loops: CDR1 MGHDK, CDR2 SYGVNS. Sequencing was limited to surgery cases with top T cell transcript signatures in brain tissue. Measured with immunoSEQ multiplex PCR; TCRdb has only the in-frame clones, and not every one. The repertoire holds about 8,000 clones, with roughly 73% as singletons. The sequencing used resected brain tissue, collected at surgery. The receptor comes from a boy under three years old with tuberous sclerosis and intractable seizures. The rearrangement links TRBV25-1 to TRBJ2-5; TRBD2 matches at 12 bases. The CDR3 coding sequence is TGTGCCAGCAGTGAATTGACTAGCGGGGGGACCCAGTACTTC. Residues: CASSELTSGGTQYF.